Each of the 8 T cell receptor beta chains below was sequenced from the same sample in a study of T cell changes during pregnancy in multiple sclerosis. Sequencing was performed with immunoSEQ multiplex PCR; in TCRdb, only in-frame clones are kept and a portion is missing. The table lists 50,000 or so clones, about nine tenths of them singletons, with about 0.24% in the top ten. The sequenced sample was CD4+ T cells from peripheral blood mononuclear cells, obtained in the second trimester of pregnancy. The source is a female donor with multiple sclerosis, enrolled in a pregnancy study.

The chain couples TRBV5-6 to TRBJ2-1; no reliable D call. The CDR3 contains 13 residues. V was cut by 0 bases and J by 10 bases, with 11 bases left in between. Germline V gives CDR1 SGHDT, CDR2 YYEEEE. As DNA, the CDR3 is TGTGCCAGCAGCTTGGTCAGTCTACAGGAGCAGTTCTTC. The encoded protein is CASSLVSLQEQFF.

J is TRBJ1-1 and V is TRBV5-4; 10 bases agree with TRBD1. Per the germline V gene, CDR1 is SGHNT and CDR2 is YYREEE (reference sequence). V lost 7 bases to trimming and J lost 4 bases; unmatched junction nucleotides: 10. This CDR3 contains 15 residues. This chain's CDR3 is CASPGTGVPGTEAFF. The CDR3 nucleotides are TGTGCCAGCCCGGGGACAGGGGTGCCTGGCACTGAAGCTTTCTTT. The whole variable domain, remainder taken from reference TRBV5-4 and TRBJ1-1, is ETGVTQSPTHLIKTRGQQVTLRCSSQSGHNTVSWYQQALGQGPQFIFQYYREEENGRGNFPPRFSGLQFPNYSSELNVNALELDDSALYLCASPGTGVPGTEAFFGQGTRLTVV.

The V and J genes are TRBV5-1 and TRBJ2-1; TRBD2 matches 11 bases. Germline CDR1 SGHRS, CDR2 YFSETQ. The CDR3 totals 14 residues. V lost 0 bases to trimming and J lost 11 bases; unmatched junction nucleotides: 4. The CDR3 bases are TGCGCCAGCAGCTTGGATTCTAGCGGGGGGCAGCAGTTCTTC. The encoded protein is CASSLDSSGGQQFF.

The chain has TRBV7-6 and TRBJ2-7; 9 bases line up with TRBD1. Trimming cost V 5 bases and J 4 bases; bases outside gene matches: 6. This CDR3 is 14 amino acids long. Germline lookup yields CDR1 SGHVS and CDR2 FNYEAQ. The CDR3 nucleotides are TGTGCCAGCAGCATGGGACAGGGTCCATACGAGCAGTACTTC. Protein product: CASSMGQGPYEQYF.

The chain is built from TRBV25-1 and TRBJ1-2, with D perhaps TRBD1 (5 bases). Per the germline V gene, CDR1 is MGHDK and CDR2 is SYGVNS. This CDR3 has 13 amino acids. V lost 0 bases, J lost 7 bases, and 9 bases lay in between. The CDR3 coding sequence is TGTGCCAGCAGTGAATATGGGGCGGTTGGCTACACCTTC. This encodes CASSEYGAVGYTF.

The chain uses TRBV9 and TRBJ2-5; 10 bases are a match to TRBD2. The CDR3 sequence is 15 residues long. J lost 3 bases, V lost 2 bases, and 4 bases had no gene match. From germline, CDR1 is SGDLS and CDR2 YYNGEE. CDR3 amino acids: CASSVGLADKETQYF. As DNA, the CDR3 is TGTGCCAGCAGCGTTGGACTAGCGGATAAAGAGACCCAGTACTTC.

V usage is TRBV2 and J usage is TRBJ1-4, with a possible D match to TRBD1 (5 bases). Germline V gene sequence: CDR1 SNHLY, CDR2 FYNNEI. The V gene lost 8 bases and the J gene lost 5 bases, with 12 bases spanning the gap. There are 13 residues in the CDR3. CDR3 DNA sequence: TGTGCCAGCCATCAGGGAATAAATGAAAAACTGTTTTTT. Amino acids: CASHQGINEKLFF. The variable domain in full, completed from reference TRBV2 and TRBJ1-4, reads EPEVTQTPSHQVTQMGQEVILRCVPISNHLYFYWYRQILGQKVEFLVSFYNNEISEKSEIFDDQFSVERPDGSNFTLKIRSTKLEDSAMYFCASHQGINEKLFFGSGTQLSVL.

This chain joins TRBV2 and TRBJ2-2, with TRBD1 identical over 9 bases. The CDR3 runs to 14 residues. The germline CDR1 and CDR2 sequences are SNHLY and FYNNEI. Trimming took 7 bases from V and 5 from J; bases not matched to a gene: 5. CDR3 residues: CASKQGAGTGELFF. The CDR3 nucleotides read TGTGCCAGCAAACAGGGGGCGGGTACCGGGGAGCTGTTTTTT.